The 8 T cell receptor beta chains below come from one sample, sequenced in a study of cytomegalovirus exposure and HLA in healthy donors. Primers: 60 Vbeta forward and 13 Jbeta reverse. Libraries were prepared by immunoSEQ multiplex PCR; TCRdb keeps only in-frame clonotypes and omits some of them. The profile shows some 200,000 clones, roughly 73% of them singletons. Sample: PBMCs. The receptors originated from a woman aged 25 to 39 in good health and CMV-seronegative.

This clone was seen a single time. This rearrangement joins TRBV14 to TRBJ2-7, with 9 bases identical to TRBD2. Trimming removed 0 bases from V and 2 bases from J; junction bases left unmatched: 14. Germline V gives CDR1 SGHDN, CDR2 FVKESK. This CDR3 has 19 amino acids. The CDR3 bases are TGTGCCAGCAGCCAAGATAGGGGACAGCGGGGGGAAAGCCCCTACGAGCAGTACTTC. This gives the protein CASSQDRGQRGESPYEQYF.

The rearrangement links TRBV19 to TRBJ1-1; D unresolved. The CDR3 runs to 11 residues. Germline V CDR1 and CDR2: LNHDA, SQIVND (reference sequence). Trimming shortened V by 8 bases and J by 1 base, and 5 bases separated the two germline ends. CDR3 bases: TGTGCCAGTTCTCCGAACACTGAAGCTTTCTTT. Amino acid sequence: CASSPNTEAFF.

J is TRBJ2-5 and V is TRBV6-4, with D possibly being TRBD2 (7 bases). This CDR3 is 19 amino acids long. CDR1 is MRHNA, CDR2 SNTAGT, per germline. Trimming took 6 bases from V and 4 from J, leaving 30 bases between them. The CDR3 is CASRPAGAGASSRVETQYF. The CDR3 DNA sequence: TGTGCCAGCAGGCCGGCGGGGGCAGGGGCGTCGTCCCGGGTAGAGACCCAGTACTTC.

This clone was seen more than once but under ten times. The chain recombines TRBV11-2 with TRBJ1-2, with 7 positions matching TRBD1. The CDR3 has 13 residues. Germline V gene lookup returns CDR1 SGHAT and CDR2 FQNNGV. The V and J ends lost 3 bases and 3 bases, in that order; junction bases with no gene match: 1. This CDR3 is CASSFTGDYGYTF. In DNA, the CDR3 is TGTGCCAGCAGCTTTACAGGGGACTATGGCTACACCTTC.

This rearrangement joins TRBV6-1 to TRBJ1-5; D might be TRBD1 (6 bases). V shed 5 bases and J shed 2 bases, with 13 bases lying between them. Per the germline V gene, CDR1 is MNHNS and CDR2 is SASEGT. This CDR3 contains 15 residues. The CDR3 nucleotides are TGTGCCAGCAGTTCCTATGGGGGCGGCAATCAGCCCCAGCATTTT. This translates into CASSSYGGGNQPQHF.

The V gene is TRBV5-4, the J gene TRBJ2-3, with a possible D match to TRBD2 (6 bases). Germline CDR1 is SGHNT and CDR2 is YYREEE (reference sequence). The CDR3 is made up of 14 amino acids. Trimming cost V 1 base and J 1 base, with 7 bases left between them. CDR3 residues: CASSLWGGTDTQYF. The CDR3 DNA reads TGTGCCAGCAGCTTGTGGGGGGGCACAGATACGCAGTATTTT.

The V and J genes are TRBV7-8 and TRBJ2-1; 11 bases agree with TRBD1. Germline trimming cut 5 bases from V and 5 bases from J; bases unmatched to any gene: 11. The CDR3 covers 17 residues. Germline values: CDR1 SGHVS, CDR2 FQNEAQ. CDR3 nucleotides: TGTGCCAGCAGCCCGCGGGACAGGGGGATTCAGAACAATGAGCAGTTCTTC. Encoded protein: CASSPRDRGIQNNEQFF.

This chain connects TRBV6-5 to TRBJ2-7; D may be TRBD1 (5 bases). The CDR3 sequence is 15 residues long. The ends were cut back, 0 bases at V and 2 bases at J, with 11 bases in the middle. Germline V gives CDR1 MNHEY, CDR2 SVGAGI. CDR3 in DNA: TGTGCCAGCAGTTACTCGATGGCCAGGGCCTACGAGCAGTACTTC. This translates into CASSYSMARAYEQYF.